Below, one T cell receptor (beta chain) is given with its context. Antigen: not known. The sample is drawn from a study of T-cell memory formation after mild COVID-19. Findings and caveats of the study: SARS-CoV-2 specificity of second-wave clones peaking day 37 was unconfirmed. Pre-infection memory showed some responding clones, and this suggested that cross-reactive memory joined. Clones that contracted clustered mainly in CM and EM if CD4+ and in EMRA if CD8+.

cDNA libraries for TCR alpha and TCR beta, carrying sample barcodes and UMIs, came from 5'RACE with constant-segment primers. TCRdb re-derived calls from the 5' RACE reads in MiXCR, one entry per CDR3 protein. The sample yields 380,000 or so distinct CDR3 sequences, about an eighth seen once. CDR1 is LGHNA and CDR2 is YSLEER in the germline V gene. There are 16 residues in the CDR3. Trimming removed 0 bases from V and 3 bases from J; junction bases left unmatched: 7. The genes are TRBV4-3 and TRBJ2-5, with 7 positions matching TRBD2. Sequenced: PBMCs or a T cell subset sorted from them (not recorded which). The clonotype was recovered from a man younger than 30 who had mild COVID-19 (a few samples of this study predate the infection). Cell type and time point are not known. This CDR3 is CASSQDHQRGKETQYF. The CDR3 DNA follows: TGCGCCAGCAGCCAAGATCATCAGCGGGGTAAAGAGACCCAGTACTTC.